This TCR beta chain was documented in a study of T cells in Graves' hyperthyroidism and ophthalmopathy. Study-wide context: The initial diagnosis was the point when peripheral blood was collected, ahead of any treatment. Overall study findings and caveats: Model output signaled ophthalmopathy a median roughly 6.1 months ahead of onset. Most thyroid clonotypes expanded above 0.001 were also detected in blood.

To note about this clonotype: What it binds is not known.

There are 16 residues in the CDR3. Losses at the gene ends were 0 bases for V and 4 bases for J; bases not matched to a gene: 7. The germline gives CDR1 DFQATT, CDR2 SNEGSKA (reference sequence). Using RNA transcripts as the source, TCR beta CDR3 regions were amplified. In the first-round RT-PCR of the TCR CDR3, the HTBI primer set was used. A single record per CDR3 protein comes from TCRdb applying MiXCR to the multiplex PCR reads. There are roughly 700,000 distinct CDR3 sequences in the sample; 15% to 20% occur only once, and about 14% lies in the top ten. The sample consisted of blood. The receptor was derived from a man aged 50-60 years with Graves' hyperthyroidism. The chain recombines TRBV20-1 with TRBJ2-3; 10 positions match TRBD2. The CDR3 loop is CSARDLLAGVPDTQYF. CDR3 DNA: TGCAGTGCTAGAGATCTTCTAGCGGGAGTACCAGATACGCAGTATTTT.